The next 9 T cell receptor beta chains were all read from a single sample in a study of somatic mutations in cytotoxic T cells in rheumatoid arthritis. TCRdb's copy holds only in-frame clones and misses some; the assay was immunoSEQ multiplex PCR. The sample consists of some 25,000 clones, roughly 80% of them appearing once. What was sequenced was CD8+ T cells sorted from blood. Source of these receptors: a woman aged 18-29 years in good health.

The chain recombines TRBV7-9 with TRBJ2-3; 12 nucleotides align to TRBD2. Unmatched junction bases numbered 3, after V lost 6 bases and J lost 2 bases. This CDR3 spans 15 amino acids. The germline gives CDR1 SEHNR, CDR2 FQNEAQ (reference sequence). The CDR3 DNA sequence: TGTGCCAGCAGTCTAGCGGGGGGGCCCACAGATACGCAGTATTTT. It codes for CASSLAGGPTDTQYF.

The genes are TRBV9 and TRBJ2-1, with 9 bases matching TRBD2. The V gene end was trimmed by 3 bases and the J gene end by 2 bases; junction bases not matched to a gene: 6. Germline V gene lookup returns CDR1 SGDLS and CDR2 YYNGEE. This CDR3 has 16 amino acids. CDR3: CASSDPTSGTYNEQFF. The CDR3 DNA sequence: TGTGCCAGCAGCGATCCGACTAGCGGTACCTACAATGAGCAGTTCTTC.

The rearrangement links TRBV29-1 to TRBJ1-2, with D possibly being TRBD1 (5 bases). The CDR3 sequence is 11 residues long. V was shortened by 6 bases and J by 8 bases, with 13 bases between the two germline ends. Germline values: CDR1 SQVTM, CDR2 ANQGSEA. In DNA, the CDR3 is TGCAGCGTAACAGGAATGCAGGGCTACACCTTC. Translating gives CSVTGMQGYTF.

This clone was seen a few times. This same CDR3 is encoded by further DNA sequences in the sample. This chain links TRBV2 with TRBJ2-7; D not resolved. Germline V gives CDR1 SNHLY, CDR2 FYNNEI. Trimming shortened V by 1 base and J by 3 bases, and 7 bases separated the two germline ends. The CDR3 consists of 13 residues. CDR3 sequence reads: CASSEGYSYEQYF. The CDR3 bases are TGTGCCAGCAGTGAAGGATACAGCTACGAGCAGTACTTC.

The genes are TRBV4-1 and TRBJ1-1; D gene ambiguous. V was pared by 4 bases and J by 5 bases, with 11 bases between. This CDR3 has 13 amino acids. The germline CDR1 and CDR2 sequences are MGHRA and YSYEKL. The CDR3 sequence is CASSPGPGTEAFF. In DNA form, the CDR3 reads TGCGCCAGCAGCCCAGGCCCGGGGACTGAAGCTTTCTTT.

The V gene is TRBV6-1, the J gene TRBJ1-5; D not certain. CDR1 MNHNS and CDR2 SASEGT come from the germline V gene. The CDR3 sequence is 15 residues long. V was cut by 0 bases and J by 5 bases, with 11 bases left in between. This CDR3 reads CASSEANVSYQPQHF. In DNA form, the CDR3 reads TGTGCCAGCAGTGAAGCTAACGTCAGTTATCAGCCCCAGCATTTT.

This chain connects TRBV6-1 to TRBJ2-7, with unresolved D. CDR3 length: 14 amino acids. The germline V and J ends were trimmed by 0 bases and 4 bases, with 10 bases remaining between them. Germline values: CDR1 MNHNS, CDR2 SASEGT. CDR3 sequence reads: CASSEASPLYEQYV. CDR3 coding DNA: TGTGCCAGCAGTGAAGCGTCGCCCCTATACGAGCAGTACGTC.

J is TRBJ2-3 and V is TRBV5-4, with 11 bases lining up with TRBD2. The junction had 0 bases not matched to a gene; V was cut back by 2 bases and J by 1 base. This CDR3 is built from 15 residues. The germline CDR1 and CDR2 sequences are SGHNT and YYREEE (reference sequence). CDR3 nucleotides: TGTGCCAGCAGCTTTAGCGGGGGGGGCACAGATACGCAGTATTTT. Translating gives CASSFSGGGTDTQYF.

The chain couples TRBV7-8 to TRBJ2-1; weak D call: TRBD2 (6 bases). V lost 4 bases and J lost 4, with 8 bases in between. Germline V lookup: CDR1 SGHVS, CDR2 FQNEAQ. This CDR3 is 13 amino acids long. The CDR3 sequence is CASSSGLYNEQFF. As DNA, the CDR3 is TGTGCCAGCAGCTCGGGACTTTACAATGAGCAGTTCTTC.